A selection of T cell receptor beta chains follows, all from one sample in a study of blood T cell repertoires in COVID-19. Sequencing was performed with immunoSEQ multiplex PCR; in TCRdb, only in-frame clones are kept and a portion is missing. This sample has about 190,000 clones; around 79% occur once, and the top ten carry around 12%. The specimen sequenced was peripheral blood. All receptors derive from a woman aged 45-65 years with acute or convalescent COVID-19. Each CDR3 is given with its conserved first and last residue. Fields, in order: clone size, V gene, D gene, J gene, CDR3 protein, CDR3 DNA. A D gene is named only where the DNA matches it firmly. Clone size is shown for a subset of rows, as once, few, many or a class of expanded clone.

NA,TRBV6-5,NA,TRBJ1-3,CASHRGSSGNTIYF,TGTGCCAGCCATCGGGGGAGCTCTGGAAACACCATATATTTT
NA,TRBV9,NA,TRBJ1-3,CASSSVTSTGNTIYF,TGTGCCAGCAGCTCGGTTACTTCCACTGGAAACACCATATATTTT
NA,TRBV6-6,TRBD1,TRBJ1-2,CASRRTGEYLDGYTF,TGTGCCAGCAGGAGGACAGGGGAATATCTAGATGGCTACACCTTC
NA,TRBV10-3,TRBD1,TRBJ1-5,CAISEGGQGADQPQHF,TGTGCCATCAGTGAGGGTGGGCAGGGGGCCGATCAGCCCCAGCATTTT
once,TRBV19,TRBD1,TRBJ1-1,CASNTFSGTGSLYTEAFF,TGTGCCAGTAATACATTCTCCGGGACAGGGAGTTTGTACACTGAAGCTTTCTTT
NA,TRBV25-1,NA,TRBJ1-3,CASSEFVGVSGNTIYF,TGTGCCAGCAGTGAATTCGTAGGGGTCTCTGGAAACACCATATATTTT
NA,TRBV5-5,NA,TRBJ2-6,CASSLTAGTGANVLTF,TGTGCCAGCAGCTTAACGGCAGGGACTGGGGCCAACGTCCTGACTTTC
NA,TRBV28,NA,TRBJ1-1,CASITQGKAFF,TGTGCCAGCATCACGCAGGGCAAGGCTTTCTTT
NA,TRBV30,TRBD1,TRBJ2-2,CAWSWTGSTGELFF,TGTGCCTGGAGCTGGACAGGAAGCACCGGGGAGCTGTTTTTT
many,TRBV14,TRBD1,TRBJ1-1,CASSPDREDTEAFF,TGTGCCAGCAGCCCGGACAGGGAGGACACTGAAGCTTTCTTT
NA,TRBV7-2,NA,TRBJ1-6,CASSLALGGREAPLHF,TGTGCCAGCAGCTTAGCGCTAGGTGGCAGGGAAGCACCCCTCCACTTT
NA,TRBV28,NA,TRBJ2-3,CASSLGGSSTDTQYF,TGTGCCAGCAGTTTAGGGGGGTCTAGCACAGATACGCAGTATTTT
NA,TRBV19,NA,TRBJ2-2,CASSAGPNTGELFF,TGTGCCAGTAGTGCGGGGCCAAACACCGGGGAGCTGTTTTTT
once,TRBV28,NA,TRBJ2-7,CASEQGFAYEQYF,TGTGCCAGTGAGCAGGGTTTCGCCTACGAGCAGTACTTC
NA,TRBV7-2,TRBD1,TRBJ2-6,CASSFQGVSSGANVLTF,TGTGCCAGCAGCTTCCAGGGGGTTAGCTCTGGGGCCAACGTCCTGACTTTC
NA,TRBV6-2/TRBV6-3,NA,TRBJ2-7,CASSDSSEYEQYF,TGTGCCAGCAGTGATTCTAGCGAGTACGAGCAGTACTTC
once,TRBV4-3,TRBD2,TRBJ2-2,CASSQPSGGNTGELFF,TGCGCCAGCAGCCAACCTAGCGGGGGGAACACCGGGGAGCTGTTTTTT
few,TRBV27,NA,TRBJ2-3,CASRVINWRADTQYF,TGTGCCAGCAGGGTAATCAACTGGAGGGCAGATACGCAGTATTTT
NA,TRBV19,TRBD1,TRBJ1-5,CASSTTGGASNQPQHF,TGTGCCAGTAGTACTACAGGGGGCGCGAGCAATCAGCCCCAGCATTTT
NA,TRBV5-1,NA,TRBJ1-1,CASSFLQGRGTEAFF,TGCGCCAGCAGCTTCCTACAGGGTAGAGGCACTGAAGCTTTCTTT
NA,TRBV24-1,NA,TRBJ1-5,CATSDSRTVDSNQPQHF,TGTGCCACCAGTGACTCCCGGACAGTCGATAGCAATCAGCCCCAGCATTTT
NA,TRBV12-3/TRBV12-4,NA,TRBJ2-7,CASSSTREQYF,TGTGCCAGCAGTTCTACCAGGGAGCAGTACTTC
NA,TRBV5-8,NA,TRBJ1-2,CASSPDNSYGYTF,TGTGCCAGCAGCCCTGACAACTCCTATGGCTACACCTTC
NA,TRBV5-1,TRBD2,TRBJ2-7,CASSERLAGYYEQYF,TGCGCCAGCAGCGAGCGCCTAGCGGGTTACTACGAGCAGTACTTC
NA,TRBV28,TRBD1,TRBJ1-1,CASSLSGGAVTEAFF,TGTGCCAGCAGTTTATCAGGGGGCGCGGTCACTGAAGCTTTCTTT
NA,TRBV5-1,TRBD1,TRBJ1-6,CASSQGAVFNSPLHF,TGCGCCAGCAGCCAGGGGGCTGTATTTAATTCACCCCTCCACTTT